This passage covers 6 T cell receptor beta chains from one sample sequenced in a study of blood T cell repertoires in COVID-19. Clones were read by immunoSEQ multiplex PCR, and TCRdb kept only the in-frame ones, dropping some. The repertoire consists of a few hundred thousand clones, with about 80% occurring once and the leading ten covering 3.4%. The sequencing input was PBMCs or T cells enriched from blood (not recorded which). The receptors were sampled from a man aged 50 to 59 who had recovered from COVID-19.

This chain joins TRBV20-1 and TRBJ2-5; D remains ambiguous. This CDR3 is built from 15 residues. From germline, CDR1 is DFQATT and CDR2 SNEGSKA (reference sequence). Between the trimmed V and J ends, which lost 6 bases and 2 bases, there was a span of 19 bases. The CDR3 DNA is TGCAGTGCGAGTCTATCGCCCTACCCTCAAGAGACCCAGTACTTC. Amino acids: CSASLSPYPQETQYF.

The V call is TRBV11-2, the J call TRBJ1-2, with TRBD1 matching over 7 bases. The CDR3 has 14 residues. Unmatched junction bases numbered 6, after V lost 0 bases and J lost 8 bases. Germline V gives CDR1 SGHAT, CDR2 FQNNGV. This chain's CDR3 is CASSLETGVVGYTF. CDR3 coding DNA: TGTGCCAGCAGCTTAGAAACAGGGGTTGTGGGCTACACCTTC.

The V and J genes are TRBV21-1 and TRBJ2-5; the table's D gene call, TRBD2, was not cross checked with the DNA. TRBV21-1 is classified as a pseudogene. The CDR3 contains 15 residues. The CDR3 nucleotides are TGTGCCAGCAGCATCCGGGACTCTAAAAAAGAGACCCAGTACTTC. It codes for CASSIRDSKKETQYF.

The chain recombines TRBV5-1 with TRBJ2-7; 9 nucleotides line up with TRBD1. The CDR3 is 13 amino acids. J was trimmed by 3 bases and V by 5 bases; bases with no gene match: 3. Looked up from germline, CDR1 is SGHRS and CDR2 is YFSETQ. The CDR3 nucleotides are TGCGCCAGCAGTGGGACAGGGCTCTACGAGCAGTACTTC. As protein: CASSGTGLYEQYF.

This clone was counted only a few times. This chain uses TRBV28 with TRBJ1-1, with 9 bases that match TRBD1. The CDR3 runs to 14 residues. CDR1 is MDHEN, CDR2 SYDVKM, per germline. Germline trimming cut 7 bases from V and 2 bases from J; bases unmatched to any gene: 5. This CDR3 reads CASTLQGANTEAFF. DNA of the CDR3: TGTGCCAGCACGCTACAGGGGGCAAACACTGAAGCTTTCTTT.

The chain carries TRBV29-1 and TRBJ1-1, with TRBD1 as a possible D gene (5 bases). This CDR3 comprises 14 residues. Germline CDR1 is SQVTM and CDR2 is ANQGSEA. V dropped 1 base and J dropped 1 base, with 10 bases sitting between them. CDR3 sequence: CSVEVQGKNTEAFF. The CDR3 DNA reads as TGCAGCGTTGAAGTTCAGGGAAAGAACACTGAAGCTTTCTTT.